The 12 T cell receptor beta chains below come from one sample, sequenced in a study of cytomegalovirus exposure and HLA in healthy donors (dated by TCRdb to about 2017). To prepare the library, the immunoSEQ multiplex PCR assay was applied. The multiplex PCR relied on a mix of 60 forward primers for TCR Vbeta segments and 13 reverse primers for TCR Jbeta segments. Drawn from immuneACCESS, this table holds only the in-frame rearrangements with V and J called that TCRdb kept. Clones are partly lost; checked studies trace under half to an unresolved V gene and leave the rest unexplained. The sample table contains 130,000 or so clones; only one count was recorded for roughly 8.3% of them. The top ten hold 5.5% of the sample. Sequencing used PBMCs. These receptors all stem from a man aged 40-49 years in good health and CMV-seronegative.

This clone has more than one count but fewer than ten. The DNA for the CDR3 is TGTGCCAGCAGGGGGACAAACAATCAGCCCCAGCATTTT. Translation: CASRGTNNQPQHF. The chain recombines TRBV27 with TRBJ1-5, with a weak D call TRBD1 (6 bases). The CDR3 spans 13 residues. With 6 bases removed from V and 3 bases from J, the gap between germline ends came to 9 bases. The germline V gene encodes CDR1 MNHEY and CDR2 SMNVEV (reference sequence).

The V call is TRBV28, the J call TRBJ2-2; tentatively, D is TRBD1 (5 bases). The V end was cut by 6 bases, the J end by 4 bases, with 12 bases between. The CDR3 totals 14 residues. The germline gives CDR1 MDHEN, CDR2 SYDVKM. The CDR3 DNA is TGTGCCAGCAGACGGCAGGGTGTCACCGGGGAGCTGTTTTTT. The encoded protein is CASRRQGVTGELFF.

The chain links TRBV11-3 to TRBJ2-5, with 7 bases identical to TRBD1. There are 13 residues in the CDR3. The trim removed 3 bases at V and 5 bases at J, leaving 3 bases unmatched. From germline, CDR1 is SGHNT and CDR2 YENEEA. In DNA, the CDR3 is TGTGCCAGCAGCTTGACCAGGGGGGAGACCCAGTACTTC. It encodes CASSLTRGETQYF.

The chain carries TRBV19 and TRBJ2-7; no firm D call. The V gene's germline CDR1 is LNHDA and CDR2 SQIVND (reference sequence). V was pared by 3 bases and J by 5 bases, with 11 bases between. The CDR3 is 13 amino acids. The CDR3: CASSIAGYHEQYF. The CDR3 DNA reads TGTGCCAGTAGTATTGCCGGGTACCACGAGCAGTACTTC.

This clone was detected only a few times. J is TRBJ2-7 and V is TRBV10-3, with 7 positions matching TRBD2. The CDR3 has 15 amino acids. Germline V gene sequence: CDR1 ENHRY, CDR2 SYGVKD. V lost 3 bases and J lost 4; bases outside the gene matches: 9. CDR3 sequence: CAISETLADAYEQYF. In nucleotides, the CDR3 is TGTGCCATCAGTGAAACCCTAGCGGACGCTTACGAGCAGTACTTC.

This clone came up a few times. This chain joins TRBV29-1 and TRBJ1-1, with a tentative D call TRBD1 (6 bases). Germline V gene data show CDR1 as SQVTM and CDR2 as ANQGSEA. The V gene lost 5 bases and the J gene lost 2 bases, with 12 bases spanning the gap. The CDR3 runs to 13 residues. Here the CDR3 reads CSVFGQQNTEAFF. In DNA, the CDR3 is TGCAGCGTTTTCGGACAGCAAAACACTGAAGCTTTCTTT.

The chain employs TRBV19 and TRBJ2-1, with TRBD2 identical over 14 bases. Trimming cost V 8 bases and J 5 bases; bases outside gene matches: 2. Germline V gives CDR1 LNHDA, CDR2 SQIVND (reference sequence). This CDR3 has 14 residues. CDR3 in amino acids: CASGGLAGDNEQFF. The CDR3 DNA sequence: TGTGCCAGTGGGGGACTAGCGGGGGACAATGAGCAGTTCTTC.

This clone has just a few counts. The J gene is TRBJ1-2, the V gene TRBV10-2; 8 positions match TRBD1. The CDR3 spans 13 residues. CDR1 is WSHSY and CDR2 is SAAADI in the germline V gene. Unmatched junction bases numbered 8, after V lost 10 bases and J lost 4 bases. The CDR3 region has the DNA TGCGCCACCACTCAGGGGGCCAGCTATGGCTACACCTTC. This sequence encodes CATTQGASYGYTF.

This clone was seen a handful of times. Here the CDR3 reads CASSFRQGAPDTQYF. CDR3 DNA: TGTGCCAGCAGCTTCCGACAGGGCGCCCCAGATACGCAGTATTTT. V usage is TRBV5-5 and J usage is TRBJ2-3, with 7 bases aligning to TRBD1. This CDR3 has 15 residues. Germline trimming cut 2 bases from V and 4 bases from J; bases unmatched to any gene: 7. CDR1 SGHKS and CDR2 YYEKEE come from the germline V gene (reference sequence). Variable domain in full (rest from reference TRBV5-5 and TRBJ2-3): DAGVTQSPTHLIKTRGQQVTLRCSPISGHKSVSWYQQVLGQGPQFIFQYYEKEERGRGNFPDRFSARQFPNYSSELNVNALLLGDSALYLCASSFRQGAPDTQYFGPGTRLTVL.

V and J are TRBV9 and TRBJ2-1, with 9 bases identical to TRBD2. There are 17 residues in the CDR3. V gave up 0 bases and J gave up 7 bases; unmatched junction bases: 11. Germline V gene sequence: CDR1 SGDLS, CDR2 YYNGEE. As DNA, the CDR3 is TGTGCCAGCAGCGTAGATGGTAGCGGGGGTACAGGGAATGAGCAGTTCTTC. This translates into CASSVDGSGGTGNEQFF.

The chain couples TRBV7-8 to TRBJ2-2; D perhaps matches TRBD2 (6 bases). CDR1 is SGHVS and CDR2 is FQNEAQ in the germline V gene. The V gene lost 7 bases and the J gene lost 3 bases, with 12 bases spanning the gap. CDR3 length: 14 residues. The CDR3 sequence is CASIREDYTGELFF. In DNA form, the CDR3 reads TGTGCCAGCATCAGGGAGGATTACACCGGGGAGCTGTTTTTT.

This clone occurred a few times. V gene TRBV5-6 combines with J gene TRBJ2-3; no clear D. Germline V lookup: CDR1 SGHDT, CDR2 YYEEEE. The CDR3 is 16 amino acids. V was cut by 0 bases and J by 0 bases, with 11 bases left in between. Here the CDR3 DNA reads TGTGCCAGCAGCTTGGCGCGGTCAGCTAGCACAGATACGCAGTATTTT. Translation gives CASSLARSASTDTQYF.